This entry is about one TCR beta chain. Its antigen is unidentified. V trimming: 0 bases; J trimming: 1 base; junction bases outside the gene matches: 4. The CDR3 covers 17 residues. Germline V gene sequence: CDR1 PRHDT, CDR2 FYEKMQ (reference sequence). The data were obtained in a study of OX40 agonist ivuxolimab in advanced cancers. Study details: Partial responses were achieved by three patients, of whom one had hepatocellular carcinoma and two had cutaneous melanoma.

Produced via immunoSEQ multiplex PCR; TCRdb's table is partial and in-frame only. The repertoire consists of about 91,000 clones, with approximately 90% occurring once and the leading ten covering around 1.8%. Findings of the study overall: Averaging showed that CD8+ T cells had more expanded clones than CD4+ did.

The receptor comes from an adult with an advanced solid tumor such as melanoma, head and neck, liver or kidney cancer. The material was CD4+ or CD8+ T cells sorted from blood, obtained in a trial of the OX40 agonist ivuxolimab. The V call is TRBV13, the J call TRBJ2-7; 12 nucleotides match TRBD2. The CDR3 spells CASSLGTSGRGSYEQYF. The CDR3 bases are TGTGCCAGCAGCTTAGGGACTAGCGGGAGAGGGTCCTACGAGCAGTACTTC.